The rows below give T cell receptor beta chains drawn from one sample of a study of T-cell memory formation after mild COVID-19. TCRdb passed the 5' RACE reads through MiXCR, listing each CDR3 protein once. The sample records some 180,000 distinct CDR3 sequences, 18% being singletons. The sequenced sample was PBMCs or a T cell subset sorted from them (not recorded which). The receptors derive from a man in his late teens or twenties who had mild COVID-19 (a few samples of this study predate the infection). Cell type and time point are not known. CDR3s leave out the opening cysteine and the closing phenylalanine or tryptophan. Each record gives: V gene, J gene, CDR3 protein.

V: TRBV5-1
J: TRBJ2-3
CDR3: ASSPWGDTDTQY

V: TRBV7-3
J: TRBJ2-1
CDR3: ASSLTSLGRGSNEQF

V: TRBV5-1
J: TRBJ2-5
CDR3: ASSRSRAGGLQETQY

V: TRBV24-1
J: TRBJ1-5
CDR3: ATSRSGDYSNQPQH

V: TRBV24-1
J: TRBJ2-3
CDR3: ATSQGTDTQY

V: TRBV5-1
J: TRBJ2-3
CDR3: ASTLWASTDTQY

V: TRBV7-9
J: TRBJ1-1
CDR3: ASSSRAGSRTEAF

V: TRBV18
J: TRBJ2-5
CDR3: ASSPSRSKGKETQY

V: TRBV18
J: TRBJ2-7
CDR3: ASSPSRGAVYEQY

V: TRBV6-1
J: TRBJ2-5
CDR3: ASSEYRSGQETQY

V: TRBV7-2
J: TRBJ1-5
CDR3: ASSLAQGSGQPQH

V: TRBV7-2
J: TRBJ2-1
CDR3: ASSRVGDNEQF

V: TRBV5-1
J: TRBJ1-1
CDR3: ASSLDSTNTEAF

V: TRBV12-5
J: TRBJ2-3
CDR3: ASGTDRSDTQY

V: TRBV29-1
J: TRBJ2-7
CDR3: SVEGRTLTGQY

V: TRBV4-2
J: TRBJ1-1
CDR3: ASSQGGVMNTEAF

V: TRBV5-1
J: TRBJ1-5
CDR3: ASSLGQGQQPQH

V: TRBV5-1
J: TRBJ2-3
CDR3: ASSLAVGSTDTQY

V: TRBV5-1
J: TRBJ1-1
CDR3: ASSLATTGRTEAF

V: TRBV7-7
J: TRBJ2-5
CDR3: ASSLGSGGGSETQY

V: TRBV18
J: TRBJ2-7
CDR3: ASSGSEGSEQY

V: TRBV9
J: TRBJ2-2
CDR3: ASSVDSVYTGELF

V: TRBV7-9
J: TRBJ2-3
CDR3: ASSFSVSDTQY

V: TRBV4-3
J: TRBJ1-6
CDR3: ASSQIHGAYSPLH

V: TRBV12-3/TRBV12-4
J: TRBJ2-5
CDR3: ASSLGAGPQETQY

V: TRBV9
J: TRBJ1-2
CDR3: ASSATPQQGQGYGYT

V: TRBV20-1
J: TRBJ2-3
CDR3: SVGRASGATDTQY

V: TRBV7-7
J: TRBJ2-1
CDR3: ASSLAGGPSYNEQF

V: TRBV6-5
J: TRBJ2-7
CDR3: ASSQGGSYEQY

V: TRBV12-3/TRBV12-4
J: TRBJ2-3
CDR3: ASSSRGAVGDTQY

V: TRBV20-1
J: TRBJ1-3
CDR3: SARDLGIGNTIY

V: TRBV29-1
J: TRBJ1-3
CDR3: SAGTGNTIY

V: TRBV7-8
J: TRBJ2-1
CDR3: ASSLVGGAGSYNEQF

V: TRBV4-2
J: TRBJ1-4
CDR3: ASSHRDRGGGELF

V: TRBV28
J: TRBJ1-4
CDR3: ASKEGTNEKLF

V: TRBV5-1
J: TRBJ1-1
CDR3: ASSRDSHGTEAF

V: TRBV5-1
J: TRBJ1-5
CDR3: ASSLGGKDQPQH

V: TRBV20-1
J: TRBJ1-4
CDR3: SAALQGRANEKLF

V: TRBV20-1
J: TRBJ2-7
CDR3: SASLRAPGGYEQY

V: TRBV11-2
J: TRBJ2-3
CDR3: ASSVGLPDTQY

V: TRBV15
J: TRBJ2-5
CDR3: ATSRDLEGLGTQY

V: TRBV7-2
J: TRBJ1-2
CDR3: ASRAGANYGYT

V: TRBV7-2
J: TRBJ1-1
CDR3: ASSSPAGGLNTEAF

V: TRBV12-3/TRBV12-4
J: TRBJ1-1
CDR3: AISKMGYTEAF

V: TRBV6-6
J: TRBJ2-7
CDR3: ASSSSGRTYEQY